These 21 T cell receptor beta chains were all obtained from the same sample, sequenced in a study of blood T cell repertoires in COVID-19. Method: immunoSEQ multiplex PCR; TCRdb's copy keeps in-frame clones and lacks some. The sample carries approximately 150,000 clones, around 83% recorded once. Source material: peripheral blood. These receptors were obtained from a human donor in a cohort sampled during active COVID-19.

The chain has TRBV27 and TRBJ1-2; TRBD1 matches 7 bases. From germline, CDR1 is MNHEY and CDR2 SMNVEV (reference sequence). The junction had 7 bases not matched to a gene; V was cut back by 5 bases and J by 7 bases. This CDR3 is 13 amino acids long. The CDR3 here is CASSTQRQGGYTF. The CDR3 region has the DNA TGTGCCAGCAGTACCCAGAGACAGGGTGGCTACACCTTC.

This clone was seen more than once but under ten times. This sequence joins TRBV19 and TRBJ2-7; maybe TRBD1 (5 bases). This CDR3 region has 14 residues. V was clipped by 3 bases and J by 0 bases, with 9 bases between them. Germline V lookup: CDR1 LNHDA, CDR2 SQIVND (reference sequence). The CDR3 DNA reads as TGTGCCAGTAGTATCAGGGCTGTCTCCTACGAGCAGTACTTC. This gives the protein CASSIRAVSYEQYF.

The CDR3, as DNA: TGTGCCAGCAGCAGGGACAGGGAAGGTGAGCAGTTCTTC. This encodes CASSRDREGEQFF. This chain joins TRBV27 and TRBJ2-1; TRBD1 aligns across 9 bases. This CDR3 spans 13 amino acids. Germline CDR1 reads MNHEY; CDR2 reads SMNVEV (reference sequence). V was clipped by 6 bases and J by 9 bases; unmatched bases: 6.

On this clone: One end of the junction is discordant with germline, which a read error may explain. The chain links TRBV7-7 to TRBJ2-5; 8 bases are a match to TRBD2. CDR3 length: 15 amino acids. Germline V gives CDR1 SSHAT, CDR2 FNYEAQ (reference sequence). CDR3 in DNA: TGTGCTAGCAGCTTGAGCGGGAGCTTACAAGAGACCCAGTACTTC. Its translation is CASSLSGSLQETQYF.

This chain links TRBV6-5 with TRBJ2-5, with 10 nucleotides matching TRBD1. The trim removed 8 bases at V and 5 bases at J, leaving 2 bases unmatched. This CDR3 spans 12 amino acids. CDR1 is MNHEY and CDR2 is SVGAGI in the germline V gene. The CDR3 bases are TGTGCCAGCTCGACAGGGGGCGAGACCCAGTACTTC. This gives the protein CASSTGGETQYF.

The genes are TRBV28 and TRBJ1-2, with 7 nucleotides matching TRBD1. V was clipped by 3 bases and J by 1 base; unmatched bases: 26. The CDR3 sequence is 22 residues long. In germline, CDR1 is MDHEN, CDR2 SYDVKM. The CDR3 nucleotides are TGTGCCAGCAGTTTTCAGGCCGCGAGCGGCCGTCTCCTCGGGACAGTTAACTATGGCTACACCTTC. Translation: CASSFQAASGRLLGTVNYGYTF.

Written as DNA, the CDR3 is TGTGCCAGCAGCCAAGGCGCGGGGGCGGGCTACGAGCAGTACTTC. Translated, it gives CASSQGAGAGYEQYF. This chain joins TRBV3-1 (or the pseudogene TRBV3-2) and TRBJ2-7; a weak D match, TRBD2 (7 bases). V was trimmed by 1 base and J by 3 bases, leaving 13 bases between them. Germline loops: CDR1 LGHDT, CDR2 YNNKEL (reference sequence). This CDR3 is built from 15 residues.

Only a few counts were recorded for this clone. The chain uses TRBV19 and TRBJ2-7; TRBD2 is a possible D gene (6 bases). The V end was cut by 10 bases, the J end by 5 bases, with 15 bases between. This CDR3 region has 12 residues. CDR1 is LNHDA, CDR2 SQIVND, per germline (reference sequence). CDR3: CATSWGGHEQYF. The CDR3 DNA reads as TGTGCCACCTCCTGGGGAGGCCACGAGCAGTACTTC.

The CDR3 nucleotides are TGTGCCAGCAGCCCCGCCTTGGGGACAGTAAATGGCTACACCTTC. Translated, it gives CASSPALGTVNGYTF. The rearrangement joins TRBV7-2 to TRBJ1-2; 7 bases agree with TRBD1. V lost 5 bases and J lost 6; bases outside the gene matches: 12. CDR1 is SGHTA, CDR2 FQGNSA, per germline. This CDR3 has 15 amino acids.

This sequence joins TRBV6-5 and TRBJ2-7; 9 bases fit TRBD2. This CDR3 comprises 15 residues. Per germline, CDR1 MNHEY and CDR2 SVGAGI. V lost 0 bases to trimming and J lost 4 bases; unmatched junction nucleotides: 4. The CDR3 DNA reads as TGTGCCAGCAGTTACTCTGCGGGAGGGGAGTACGAGCAGTACTTC. It yields the protein CASSYSAGGEYEQYF.

This rearrangement joins TRBV21-1 to TRBJ2-3; the listed D gene, TRBD2, was not tested against the DNA. TRBV21-1 is a recognized pseudogene. The CDR3 sequence is 17 residues long. The CDR3 region has the DNA TGTGCCAGCACCGTCCCCCCGGGGGAGGTTAGGACAGATACGCAGTATTTT. Its translation: CASTVPPGEVRTDTQYF.

For the CDR3, the DNA is TGTGCCAGCAGCCCCGGGAGGGGGGGCACCGGGGAGCTGTTTTTT. Translated, it gives CASSPGRGGTGELFF. This rearrangement joins TRBV6-2 or TRBV6-3 to TRBJ2-2; 8 bases match TRBD2. The germline CDR1 and CDR2 sequences are MNHEY and SVGEGT. Germline trimming cut 6 bases from V and 4 bases from J; bases unmatched to any gene: 7. The CDR3 is 15 amino acids.

This chain links TRBV15 with TRBJ2-2; D might be TRBD1 (5 bases). Germline CDR1 reads LNHNV; CDR2 reads YYDKDF (reference sequence). The V and J ends lost 0 bases and 4 bases respectively, with 15 bases between them. The CDR3 runs to 17 residues. The CDR3 sequence is CATSRDRGGGSTGELFF. The CDR3 bases are TGTGCCACCAGCAGAGATAGGGGCGGCGGAAGCACCGGGGAGCTGTTTTTT.

The gene calls are TRBV11-3 and TRBJ2-7, with unresolved D. This CDR3 spans 13 amino acids. Germline CDR1 and CDR2: SGHNT and YENEEA. Trimming removed 3 bases from V and 1 base from J, with 7 bases in between. The CDR3 reads CASSFSSSYEQYF. CDR3 sequence (DNA): TGTGCCAGCAGCTTCTCCAGTTCCTACGAGCAGTACTTC.

This chain connects TRBV15 to TRBJ1-2, with 9 bases identical to TRBD1. After removal of 0 bases from V and 6 bases from J, the junction contained 17 bases not matched to a gene. CDR3 length: 19 amino acids. CDR1 is LNHNV and CDR2 is YYDKDF in the germline V gene (reference sequence). This CDR3 reads CATSREPRLFVQGADGYTF. CDR3 in DNA: TGTGCCACCAGCAGAGAACCCCGGCTGTTTGTACAGGGGGCGGATGGCTACACCTTC.

V gene TRBV7-6 combines with J gene TRBJ2-5; 9 bases line up with TRBD2. J gave up 4 bases and V 2 bases, and 11 bases lay outside the gene matches. The CDR3 runs 17 residues. CDR1 is SGHVS and CDR2 is FNYEAQ in the germline V gene. CDR3 in DNA: TGTGCCAGCAGCTTAAGGGCTAGCGGGATTCGGGGAGAGACCCAGTACTTC. Its protein product is CASSLRASGIRGETQYF.

A few counts support this clone. The J gene is TRBJ2-7, the V gene TRBV13, with a possible D match to TRBD2 (6 bases). The length of the CDR3 is 12 residues. Germline V gives CDR1 PRHDT, CDR2 FYEKMQ (reference sequence). Trimming removed 5 bases from V and 6 bases from J, with 11 bases in between. DNA of the CDR3: TGTGCCAGCAGCACCCTCGGGGGCGAGCAGTACTTC. Its translation: CASSTLGGEQYF.

The chain is built from TRBV6-5 and TRBJ1-2, with D unclear. Germline CDR1 reads MNHEY; CDR2 reads SVGAGI. The CDR3 is 15 residues long. Between the trimmed V and J ends, which lost 7 bases and 2 bases, there was a span of 17 bases. CDR3 nucleotide sequence: TGTGCCAGCAACTCAAGAGTCGGCGGAAACTATGGCTACACCTTC. It specifies CASNSRVGGNYGYTF.

In this sample, this clone turned up once. The chain joins TRBV7-9 to TRBJ1-1; TRBD1 matches at 9 bases. Germline CDR1 is SEHNR and CDR2 is FQNEAQ (reference sequence). J was trimmed by 7 bases and V by 5 bases; bases with no gene match: 2. This CDR3 is 12 amino acids long. DNA for the CDR3: TGTGCCAGCAGCCCGGGACAGGGTGAAGCTTTCTTT. Encoded protein: CASSPGQGEAFF.

The chain carries TRBV25-1 and TRBJ1-2; 8 bases line up with TRBD1. J lost 5 bases, V lost 6 bases, and 17 bases had no gene match. CDR3 length: 17 residues. Looked up from germline, CDR1 is MGHDK and CDR2 is SYGVNS. CDR3 amino acids: CASSTGTGGLYWYGYTF. The CDR3 DNA reads TGTGCCAGCAGCACCGGGACAGGAGGTCTTTACTGGTATGGCTACACCTTC.

V gene TRBV5-1 combines with J gene TRBJ2-7; D might be TRBD2 (6 bases). The CDR3 is 13 amino acids. V lost 4 bases and J 4 bases, leaving 12 bases between the germline ends. Germline V gene data show CDR1 as SGHRS and CDR2 as YFSETQ. As DNA, the CDR3 is TGCGCCAGCAGCCTGACTAGTTTTTACGAGCAGTACTTC. Amino acid sequence: CASSLTSFYEQYF.